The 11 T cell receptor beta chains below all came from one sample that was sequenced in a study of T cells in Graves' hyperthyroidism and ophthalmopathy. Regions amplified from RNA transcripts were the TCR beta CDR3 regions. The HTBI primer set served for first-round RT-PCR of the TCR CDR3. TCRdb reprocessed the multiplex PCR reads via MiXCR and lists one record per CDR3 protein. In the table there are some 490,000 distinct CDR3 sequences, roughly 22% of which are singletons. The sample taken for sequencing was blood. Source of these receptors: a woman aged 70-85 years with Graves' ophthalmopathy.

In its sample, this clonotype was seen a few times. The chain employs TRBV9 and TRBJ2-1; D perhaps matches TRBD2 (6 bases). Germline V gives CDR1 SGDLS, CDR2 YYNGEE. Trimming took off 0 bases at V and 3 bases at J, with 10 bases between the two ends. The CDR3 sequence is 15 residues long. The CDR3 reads CASSVGATSYNEQFF. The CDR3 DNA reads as TGTGCCAGCAGCGTAGGGGCGACTAGCTACAATGAGCAGTTCTTC.

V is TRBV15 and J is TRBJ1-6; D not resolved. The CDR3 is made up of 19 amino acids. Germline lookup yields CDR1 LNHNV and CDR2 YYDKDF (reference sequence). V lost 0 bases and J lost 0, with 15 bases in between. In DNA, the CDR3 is TGTGCCACCAGCAGAGATCGAGCCACAGTGGTCTCCTATAATTCACCCCTCCACTTT. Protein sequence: CATSRDRATVVSYNSPLHF.

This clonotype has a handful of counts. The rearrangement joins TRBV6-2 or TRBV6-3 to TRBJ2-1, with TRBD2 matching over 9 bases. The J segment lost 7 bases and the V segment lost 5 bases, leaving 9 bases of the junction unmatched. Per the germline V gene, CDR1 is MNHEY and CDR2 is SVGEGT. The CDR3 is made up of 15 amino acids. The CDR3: CASSREGLAGNEQFF. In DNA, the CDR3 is TGTGCCAGCAGTAGAGAGGGACTAGCTGGGAATGAGCAGTTCTTC.

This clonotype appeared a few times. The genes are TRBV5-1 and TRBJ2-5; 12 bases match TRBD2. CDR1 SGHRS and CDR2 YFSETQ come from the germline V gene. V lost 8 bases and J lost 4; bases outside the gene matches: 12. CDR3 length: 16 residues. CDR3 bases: TGCGCCAGTAGGGAGACTAGCGGGAGTTCGGCAGAGACCCAGTACTTC. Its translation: CASRETSGSSAETQYF.

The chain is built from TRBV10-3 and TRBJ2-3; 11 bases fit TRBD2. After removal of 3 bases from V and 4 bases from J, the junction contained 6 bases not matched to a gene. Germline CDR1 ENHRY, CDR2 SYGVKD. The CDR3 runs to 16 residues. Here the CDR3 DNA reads TGTGCCATCAGTGATCCCGGGACTAGCGGTTCAGATACGCAGTATTTT. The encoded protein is CAISDPGTSGSDTQYF.

CDR3 region: CASSLDGPGGITDTQYF. CDR3 nucleotides: TGTGCCAGCAGCTTAGATGGACCGGGAGGGATCACAGATACGCAGTATTTT. This sequence joins TRBV11-3 and TRBJ2-3; 8 bases map to TRBD2. The ends lost 0 bases at V and 2 bases at J; junction bases unmatched: 7. The V gene's germline CDR1 is SGHNT and CDR2 YENEEA. The length of the CDR3 is 17 residues.

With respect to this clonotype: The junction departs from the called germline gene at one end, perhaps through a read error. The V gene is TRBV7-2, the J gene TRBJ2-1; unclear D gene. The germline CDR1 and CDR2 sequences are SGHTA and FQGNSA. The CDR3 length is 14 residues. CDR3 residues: CASSLATGLNEQLF. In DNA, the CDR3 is TGTGCCAGCAGCTTAGCCACCGGGCTCAATGAGCAGCTCTTC.

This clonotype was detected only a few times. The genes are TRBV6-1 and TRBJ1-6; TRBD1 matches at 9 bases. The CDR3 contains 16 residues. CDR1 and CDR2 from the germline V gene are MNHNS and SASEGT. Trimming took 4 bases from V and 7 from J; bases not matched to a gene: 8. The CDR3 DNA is TGTGCCAGCAGTGGCGACCGGGACAGGGTAAATTCACCCCTCCACTTT. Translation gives CASSGDRDRVNSPLHF.

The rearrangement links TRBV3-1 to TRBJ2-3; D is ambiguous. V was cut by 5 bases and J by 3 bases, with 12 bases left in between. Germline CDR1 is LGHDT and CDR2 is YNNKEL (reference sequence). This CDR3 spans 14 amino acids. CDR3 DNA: TGTGCCAGCAGCTTGGCTTGGCTTACAGATACGCAGTATTTT. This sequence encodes CASSLAWLTDTQYF.

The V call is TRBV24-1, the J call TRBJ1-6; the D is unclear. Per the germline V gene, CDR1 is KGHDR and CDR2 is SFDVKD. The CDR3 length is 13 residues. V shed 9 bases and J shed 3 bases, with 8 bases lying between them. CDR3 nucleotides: TGTGCCACCTCGGGATACTATAATTCACCCCTCCACTTT. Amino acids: CATSGYYNSPLHF.

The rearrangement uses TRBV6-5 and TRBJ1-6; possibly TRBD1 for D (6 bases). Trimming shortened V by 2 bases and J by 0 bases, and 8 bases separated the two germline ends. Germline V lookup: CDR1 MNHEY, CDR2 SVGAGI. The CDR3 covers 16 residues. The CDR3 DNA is TGTGCCAGCAGTTACGGGGGCGGCTCCTATAATTCACCCCTCCACTTT. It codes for CASSYGGGSYNSPLHF.